This T cell receptor (beta chain) originates from a study of patients and donors after allogeneic stem cell transplantation. Using its own MiXCR run on the RT-PCR reads, TCRdb lists one record per CDR3 protein. The sample has approximately 200,000 distinct CDR3 sequences, less than 45% seen once; the top ten hold less than 40%. This CDR3 comprises 13 residues. V dropped 5 bases and J dropped 7 bases, with 14 bases sitting between them. Germline CDR1 reads MDHEN; CDR2 reads SYDVKM. The sample was blood, either unsorted or a sorted T cell fraction (not recorded which). The gene calls are TRBV28 and TRBJ1-2, with a possible D match to TRBD1 (5 bases). The clonotype originates from a human donor who was either an allogeneic HSCT recipient or a stem cell or donor lymphocyte infusion donor (not recorded which). It is not recorded whose cells these are; they may come from a transplant donor. The CDR3 DNA reads TGTGCCAGCAGTCCCCACCCTACAGGTGGCTACACCTTC. Translated, it gives CASSPHPTGGYTF.